Listed here is a single TCR beta chain. The antigen remains undetermined. CDR3 length: 13 amino acids. Between the trimmed V and J ends, which lost 3 bases and 2 bases, there was a span of 9 bases. Germline V lookup: CDR1 GTSNPN, CDR2 SVGIG (reference sequence). The sample comes from a study of T cell responses to AZD1222 COVID-19 vaccine. Study outcomes and limitations: Nearly half of spike-specific TCRs reportedly target variant regions that are unmutated in the B.1.351 and B.1.1.7 variants. Donors in the cohort were predominantly white British and more often female, and clonal diversity was possibly underestimated.

Measured with immunoSEQ multiplex PCR; TCRdb has only the in-frame clones, and not every one. This sample carries more than 75,000 clones, 90% of them seen once, and the ten largest clones take about 5%. This clonotype was sampled from an adult who received the AZD1222 COVID-19 vaccine. The gene calls are TRBV30 and TRBJ2-3; D may be TRBD1 or TRBD2 (5 bases each). Sequencing was performed on peripheral blood, taken 28 days after the second AZD1222 dose. The CDR3 nucleotides read TGTGCCTGGAGCTGGGACCTCACAGATACGCAGTATTTT. Its protein is CAWSWDLTDTQYF.